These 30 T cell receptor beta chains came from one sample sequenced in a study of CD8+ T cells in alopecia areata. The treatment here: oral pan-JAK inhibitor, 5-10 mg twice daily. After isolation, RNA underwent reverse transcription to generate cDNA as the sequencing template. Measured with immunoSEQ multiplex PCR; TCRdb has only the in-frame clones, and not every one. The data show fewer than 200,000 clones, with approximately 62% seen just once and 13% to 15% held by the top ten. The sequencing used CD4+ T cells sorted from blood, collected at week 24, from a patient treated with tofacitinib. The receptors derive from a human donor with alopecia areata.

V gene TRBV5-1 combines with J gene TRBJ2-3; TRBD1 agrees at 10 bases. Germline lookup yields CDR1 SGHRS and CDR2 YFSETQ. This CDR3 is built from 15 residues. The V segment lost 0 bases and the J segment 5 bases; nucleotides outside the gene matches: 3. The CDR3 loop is CASSLGQGALDTQYF. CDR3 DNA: TGCGCCAGCAGCTTGGGACAGGGGGCTCTAGATACGCAGTATTTT. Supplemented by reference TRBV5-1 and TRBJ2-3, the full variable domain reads KAGVTQTPRYLIKTRGQQVTLSCSPISGHRSVSWYQQTPGQGLQFLFEYFSETQRNKGNFPGRFSGRQFSNSRSEMNVSTLELGDSALYLCASSLGQGALDTQYFGPGTRLTVL.

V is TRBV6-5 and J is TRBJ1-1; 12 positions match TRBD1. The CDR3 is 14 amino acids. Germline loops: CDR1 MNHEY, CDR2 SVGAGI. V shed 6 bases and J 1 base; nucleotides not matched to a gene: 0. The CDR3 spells CASRGQGANTEAFF. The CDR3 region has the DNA TGTGCCAGCAGGGGACAGGGGGCGAACACTGAAGCTTTCTTT.

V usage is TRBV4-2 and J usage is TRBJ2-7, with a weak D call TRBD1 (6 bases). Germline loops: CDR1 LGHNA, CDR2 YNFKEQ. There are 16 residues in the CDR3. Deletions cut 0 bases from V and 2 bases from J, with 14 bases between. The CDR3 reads CASSQDGGPKTYEQYF. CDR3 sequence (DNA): TGTGCCAGCAGCCAAGATGGGGGCCCCAAAACCTACGAGCAGTACTTC.

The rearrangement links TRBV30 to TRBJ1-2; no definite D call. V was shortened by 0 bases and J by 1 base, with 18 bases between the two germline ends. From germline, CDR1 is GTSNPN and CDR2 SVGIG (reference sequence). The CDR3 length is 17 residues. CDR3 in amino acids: CAWSVLSGNRDNYGYTF. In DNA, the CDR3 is TGTGCCTGGAGTGTATTAAGCGGGAACAGAGATAACTATGGCTACACCTTC. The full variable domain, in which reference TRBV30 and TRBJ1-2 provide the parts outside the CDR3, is SQTIHQWPATLVQPVGSPLSLECTVEGTSNPNLYWYRQAAGRGLQLLFYSVGIGQISSEVPQNLSASRPQDRQFILSSKKLLLSDSGFYLCAWSVLSGNRDNYGYTFGSGTRLTVV.

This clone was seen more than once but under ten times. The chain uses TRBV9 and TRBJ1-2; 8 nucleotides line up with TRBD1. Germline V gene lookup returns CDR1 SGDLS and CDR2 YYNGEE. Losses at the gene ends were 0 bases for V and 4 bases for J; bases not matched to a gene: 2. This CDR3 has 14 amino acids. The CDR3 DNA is TGTGCCAGCAGCGTAGGCGGGACAGGCTATGGCTACACCTTC. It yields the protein CASSVGGTGYGYTF.

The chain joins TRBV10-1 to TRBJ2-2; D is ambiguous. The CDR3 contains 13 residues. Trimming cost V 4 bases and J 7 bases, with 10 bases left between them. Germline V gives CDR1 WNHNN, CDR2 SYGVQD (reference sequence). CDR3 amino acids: CASSVKGVGELFF. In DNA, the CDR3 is TGCGCCAGCAGTGTTAAAGGAGTCGGGGAGCTGTTTTTT.

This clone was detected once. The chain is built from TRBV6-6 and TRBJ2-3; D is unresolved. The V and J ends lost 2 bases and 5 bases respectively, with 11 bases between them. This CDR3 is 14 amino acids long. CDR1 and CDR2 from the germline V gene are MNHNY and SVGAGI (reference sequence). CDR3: CASSYPVAGDTQYF. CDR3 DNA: TGTGCCAGCAGTTACCCCGTTGCCGGAGATACGCAGTATTTT.

CDR3 bases: TGTGCCATCAGTGAGGGTACCTCTGGGGCCAACGTCCTGACTTTC. Translation gives CAISEGTSGANVLTF. The J gene is TRBJ2-6, the V gene TRBV10-3; D is unresolved. CDR3 length: 15 residues. CDR1 and CDR2 from the germline V gene are ENHRY and SYGVKD. Trimming cost V 2 bases and J 0 bases, with 5 bases left between them.

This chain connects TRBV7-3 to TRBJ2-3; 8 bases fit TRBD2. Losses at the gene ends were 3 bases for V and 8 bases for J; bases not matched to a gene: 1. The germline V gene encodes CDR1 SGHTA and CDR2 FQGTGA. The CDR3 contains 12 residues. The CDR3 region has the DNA TGTGCCAGCAGCTTCGCGGGGGGTACGCAGTATTTT. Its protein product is CASSFAGGTQYF.

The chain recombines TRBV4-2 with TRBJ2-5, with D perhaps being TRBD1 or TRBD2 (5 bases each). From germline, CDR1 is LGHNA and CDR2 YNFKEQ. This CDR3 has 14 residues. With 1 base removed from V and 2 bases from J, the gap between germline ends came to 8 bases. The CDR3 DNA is TGTGCCAGCAGCCAAGGGGACGGGCAAGAGACCCAGTACTTC. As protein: CASSQGDGQETQYF.

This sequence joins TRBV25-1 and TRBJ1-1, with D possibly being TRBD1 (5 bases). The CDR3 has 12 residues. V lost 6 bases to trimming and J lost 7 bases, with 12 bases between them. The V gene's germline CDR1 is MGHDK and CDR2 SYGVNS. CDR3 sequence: CASREGGGEAFF. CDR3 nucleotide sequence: TGTGCCAGCAGGGAGGGCGGGGGTGAAGCTTTCTTT.

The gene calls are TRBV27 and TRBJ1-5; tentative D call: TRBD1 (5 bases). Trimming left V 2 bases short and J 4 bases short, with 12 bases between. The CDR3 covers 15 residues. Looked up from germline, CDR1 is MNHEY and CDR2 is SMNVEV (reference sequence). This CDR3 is CASSLKSGRNQPQHF. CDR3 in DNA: TGTGCCAGCAGTTTAAAGTCAGGGAGGAATCAGCCCCAGCATTTT.

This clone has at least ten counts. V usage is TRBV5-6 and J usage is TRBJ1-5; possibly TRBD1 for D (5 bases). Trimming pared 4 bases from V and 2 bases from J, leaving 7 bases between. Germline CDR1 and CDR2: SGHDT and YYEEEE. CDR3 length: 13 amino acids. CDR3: CASSRGGNQPQHF. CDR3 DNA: TGTGCCAGCAGCCGAGGGGGCAATCAGCCCCAGCATTTT.

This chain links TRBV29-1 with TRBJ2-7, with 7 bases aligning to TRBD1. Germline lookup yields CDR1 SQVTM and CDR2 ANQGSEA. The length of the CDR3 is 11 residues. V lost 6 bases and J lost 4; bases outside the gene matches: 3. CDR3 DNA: TGCAGCGTGACCAGGGGGTACGAGCAGTACTTC. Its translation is CSVTRGYEQYF.

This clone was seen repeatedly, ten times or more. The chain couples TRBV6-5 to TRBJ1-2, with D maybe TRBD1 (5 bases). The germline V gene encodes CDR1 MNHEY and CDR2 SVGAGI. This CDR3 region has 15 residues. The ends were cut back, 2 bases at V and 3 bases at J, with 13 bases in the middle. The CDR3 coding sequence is TGTGCCAGCAGTTACGAGGGGCGGAAGGACTATGGCTACACCTTC. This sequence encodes CASSYEGRKDYGYTF.

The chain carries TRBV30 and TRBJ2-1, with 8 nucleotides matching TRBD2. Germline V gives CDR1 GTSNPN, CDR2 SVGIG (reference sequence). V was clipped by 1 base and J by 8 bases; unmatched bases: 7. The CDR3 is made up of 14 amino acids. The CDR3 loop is CAWSAGGPAHEQFF. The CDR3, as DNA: TGTGCCTGGAGTGCGGGGGGGCCGGCCCATGAGCAGTTCTTC.

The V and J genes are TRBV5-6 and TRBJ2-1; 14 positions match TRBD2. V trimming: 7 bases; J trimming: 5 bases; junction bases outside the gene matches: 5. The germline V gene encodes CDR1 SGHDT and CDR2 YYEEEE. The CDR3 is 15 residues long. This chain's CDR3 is CASLPGLAGDNEQFF. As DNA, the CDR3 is TGTGCCAGCTTGCCGGGACTAGCGGGAGACAATGAGCAGTTCTTC.

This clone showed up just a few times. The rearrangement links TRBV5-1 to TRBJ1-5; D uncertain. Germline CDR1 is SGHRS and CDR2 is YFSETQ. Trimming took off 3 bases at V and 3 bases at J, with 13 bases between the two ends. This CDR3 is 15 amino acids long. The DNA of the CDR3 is TGCGCCAGCAGCTCAGGTGGGGAAACCAATCAGCCCCAGCATTTT. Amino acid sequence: CASSSGGETNQPQHF.

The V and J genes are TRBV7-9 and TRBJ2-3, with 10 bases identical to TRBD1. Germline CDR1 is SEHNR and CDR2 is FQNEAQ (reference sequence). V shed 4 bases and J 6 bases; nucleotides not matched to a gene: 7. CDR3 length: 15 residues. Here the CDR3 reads CASSYPGQGMDTQYF. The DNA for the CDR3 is TGTGCCAGCAGCTATCCGGGACAGGGGATGGATACGCAGTATTTT.

CDR3 protein: CASSLDRGETQYF. CDR3 DNA: TGTGCCAGCAGCTTAGATCGAGGAGAGACCCAGTACTTC. The chain is built from TRBV7-9 and TRBJ2-5; D not resolved. This CDR3 comprises 13 residues. Deletions cut 1 base from V and 4 bases from J, with 7 bases between. Germline CDR1 is SEHNR and CDR2 is FQNEAQ (reference sequence).

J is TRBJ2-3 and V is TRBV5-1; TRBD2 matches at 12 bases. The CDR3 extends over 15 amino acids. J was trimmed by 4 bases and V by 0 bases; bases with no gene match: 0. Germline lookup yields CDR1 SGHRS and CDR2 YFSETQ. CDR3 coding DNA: TGCGCCAGCAGCTTGGCTAGCGGGGGGGCAGATACGCAGTATTTT. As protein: CASSLASGGADTQYF.

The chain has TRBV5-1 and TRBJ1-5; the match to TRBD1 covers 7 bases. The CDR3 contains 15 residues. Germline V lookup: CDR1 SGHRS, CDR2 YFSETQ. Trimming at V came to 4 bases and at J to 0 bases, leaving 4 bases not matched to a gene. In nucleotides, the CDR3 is TGCGCCAGCAGCGACGGACAGGCTAGCAATCAGCCCCAGCATTTT. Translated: CASSDGQASNQPQHF.

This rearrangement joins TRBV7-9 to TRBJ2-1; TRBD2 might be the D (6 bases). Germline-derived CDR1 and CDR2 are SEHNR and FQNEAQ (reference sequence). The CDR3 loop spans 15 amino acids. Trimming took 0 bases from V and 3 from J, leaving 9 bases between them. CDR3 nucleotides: TGTGCCAGCAGCTTAGCGGGGGGAATCTACAATGAGCAGTTCTTC. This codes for CASSLAGGIYNEQFF.

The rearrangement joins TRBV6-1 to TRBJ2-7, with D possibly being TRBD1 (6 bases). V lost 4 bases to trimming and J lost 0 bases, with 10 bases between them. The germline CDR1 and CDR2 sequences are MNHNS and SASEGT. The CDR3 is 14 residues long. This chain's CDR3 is CASSVQGPSYEQYF. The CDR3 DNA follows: TGTGCCAGCAGTGTCCAGGGGCCCTCCTACGAGCAGTACTTC.

The CDR3 spells CAWSEKGGVRGYTF. As DNA, the CDR3 is TGTGCCTGGAGTGAGAAGGGAGGGGTCCGGGGCTACACCTTC. This rearrangement joins TRBV30 to TRBJ1-2; TRBD1 might be the D (5 bases). V dropped 1 base and J dropped 8 bases, with 17 bases sitting between them. CDR3 size: 14 residues. Germline V gives CDR1 GTSNPN, CDR2 SVGIG (reference sequence).

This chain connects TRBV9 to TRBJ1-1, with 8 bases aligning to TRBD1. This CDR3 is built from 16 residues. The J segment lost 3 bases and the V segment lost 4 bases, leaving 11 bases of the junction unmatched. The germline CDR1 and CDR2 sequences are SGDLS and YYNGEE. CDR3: CASSLHPGTGYTEAFF. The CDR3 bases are TGTGCCAGCAGCTTACATCCCGGGACAGGCTACACTGAAGCTTTCTTT.

The chain's CDR3 is CAWSKQRQGSDGYTF. Written as DNA, the CDR3 is TGTGCCTGGAGTAAGCAGAGACAGGGATCCGATGGCTACACCTTC. V usage is TRBV30 and J usage is TRBJ1-2; 7 nucleotides agree with TRBD1. The CDR3 covers 15 residues. V gave up 2 bases and J gave up 6 bases; unmatched junction bases: 12. Per the germline V gene, CDR1 is GTSNPN and CDR2 is SVGIG (reference sequence).

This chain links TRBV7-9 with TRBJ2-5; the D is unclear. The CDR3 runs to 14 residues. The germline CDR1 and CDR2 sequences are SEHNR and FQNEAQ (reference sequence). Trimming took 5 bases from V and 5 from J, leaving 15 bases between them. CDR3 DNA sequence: TGTGCCAGCAGCCGAACCCCCTTCGGGGAGACCCAGTACTTC. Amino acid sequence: CASSRTPFGETQYF.

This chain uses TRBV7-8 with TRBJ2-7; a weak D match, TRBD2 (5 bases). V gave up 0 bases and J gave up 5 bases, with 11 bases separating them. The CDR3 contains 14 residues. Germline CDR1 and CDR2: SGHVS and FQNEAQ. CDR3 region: CASSLATDGDEQYF. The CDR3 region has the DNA TGTGCCAGCAGCTTAGCTACCGACGGGGACGAGCAGTACTTC.

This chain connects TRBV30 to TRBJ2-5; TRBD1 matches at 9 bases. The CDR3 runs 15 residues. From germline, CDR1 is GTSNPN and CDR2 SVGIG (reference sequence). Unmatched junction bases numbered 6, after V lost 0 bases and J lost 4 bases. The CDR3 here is CAWSVPHRGRETQYF. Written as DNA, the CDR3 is TGTGCCTGGAGTGTACCGCACAGGGGGCGAGAGACCCAGTACTTC.